This is a list of T cell receptor beta chains from one sample in a study of blood T cells in healthy people across ages. TCRdb re-called the 5' RACE reads with MiXCR, one entry per CDR3 protein. The sample contains about 800,000 distinct CDR3 sequences, roughly 25% of which appear only once. In addition, the sample was reused for a study of T cells of mothers and their children.

Sequenced input: blood. Receptor source: a boy aged 10-17 years in good health. Both conserved end residues are part of each CDR3. D genes are given only for firm matches. Expanded clones are given a class, and other clones once, few, many or no size at all.

NA | TRBJ2-1 | NA | TRBV28 | CASSKQGLHEQFF | TGTGCCAGCAGCAAACAGGGATTGCATGAGCAGTTCTTC
NA | TRBJ2-1 | TRBD2 | TRBV20-1 | CSARDRGSGGSYNEQFF | TGCAGTGCTAGAGATCGTGGTAGCGGGGGATCTTACAATGAGCAGTTCTTC
NA | TRBJ1-2 | TRBD1 | TRBV7-2 | CASSSDQGGNYGYTF | TGTGCCAGCAGTTCAGACCAGGGGGGAAACTATGGCTACACCTTC
NA | TRBJ2-3 | NA | TRBV5-1 | CASSLYLQGTDTQYF | TGCGCCAGCAGCTTGTACCTCCAGGGCACAGATACGCAGTATTTT
few | TRBJ2-1 | NA | TRBV27 | CATRPGLSYNEQFF | TGTGCCACCCGGCCGGGACTTTCCTACAATGAGCAGTTCTTC
few | TRBJ1-2 | NA | TRBV20-1 | CSGSGGAGGYTF | TGCAGTGGATCGGGGGGGGCAGGGGGCTACACCTTC
few | TRBJ2-5 | NA | TRBV6-5 | CASSRFETQYF | TGTGCCAGCAGTCGTTTCGAGACCCAGTACTTC
NA | TRBJ2-2 | NA | TRBV20-1 | CSARRGAIGTGELFF | TGCAGTGCTAGGCGAGGGGCTATCGGAACCGGGGAGCTGTTTTTT
once | TRBJ1-1 | NA | TRBV5-1 | CASSSRRENTEAFF | TGCGCCAGCAGCTCGCGCAGGGAGAACACTGAAGCTTTCTTT
NA | TRBJ1-4 | TRBD1 | TRBV28 | CASSRPPGTGTEKLFF | TGTGCCAGCAGCCGCCCACCCGGGACAGGGACTGAAAAACTGTTTTTT
few | TRBJ1-4 | NA | TRBV18 | CASSPDEGRVEKLFF | TGTGCCAGCTCACCAGATGAGGGGAGAGTTGAAAAACTGTTTTTT
NA | TRBJ1-4 | NA | TRBV7-8 | CASSFGWGVEDEKLFF | TGTGCCAGCAGCTTCGGTTGGGGGGTAGAGGATGAAAAACTGTTTTTT
few | TRBJ2-5 | NA | TRBV5-1 | CASSWMSQETQYF | TGCGCCAGCAGCTGGATGAGCCAAGAGACCCAGTACTTC
NA | TRBJ2-7 | NA | TRBV11-2 | CASSLYVGFTYEQYF | TGTGCCAGCAGCCTCTATGTAGGGTTCACCTACGAGCAGTACTTC
NA | TRBJ2-7 | NA | TRBV11-2 | CASSGGGHEQYF | TGTGCCAGCAGCGGAGGGGGTCACGAGCAGTACTTC
few | TRBJ2-1 | NA | TRBV5-1 | CASSPNPTFSSYNEQFF | TGCGCCAGCAGCCCTAATCCGACGTTCAGCTCCTACAATGAGCAGTTCTTC
NA | TRBJ2-1 | NA | TRBV12-3/TRBV12-4 | CASSPGEYNEQFF | TGTGCCAGCAGTCCCGGGGAGTACAATGAGCAGTTCTTC
few | TRBJ2-5 | NA | TRBV18 | CASSPLEQETQYF | TGTGCCAGCTCACCCCTAGAACAAGAGACCCAGTACTTC
NA | TRBJ1-1 | NA | TRBV19 | CASSSKTGTAFF | TGTGCCAGTAGTTCTAAGACAGGAACGGCTTTCTTT
NA | TRBJ2-4 | NA | TRBV28 | CASSAMLEYF | TGTGCCAGCAGTGCCATGCTTGAGTACTTC
NA | TRBJ2-5 | NA | TRBV27 | CASSLRYEETQYF | TGTGCCAGCAGTTTGCGTTACGAAGAGACCCAGTACTTC
NA | TRBJ2-7 | TRBD1 | TRBV27 | CASSLGFGQASYEQYF | TGTGCCAGCAGTTTAGGCTTCGGACAGGCCTCCTACGAGCAGTACTTC
few | TRBJ2-7 | TRBD1 | TRBV12-3/TRBV12-4 | CASSLTGESYEQYF | TGTGCCAGCAGTTTGACAGGGGAGTCCTACGAGCAGTACTTC
few | TRBJ2-3 | TRBD1 | TRBV27 | CASSFLAGGWHHTDTQYF | TGTGCCAGCAGTTTCTTAGCAGGGGGCTGGCACCACACAGATACGCAGTATTTT
few | TRBJ2-7 | NA | TRBV7-2 | CASSLEIRGYEQYF | TGTGCCAGCAGCTTAGAGATTCGGGGCTACGAGCAGTACTTC
NA | TRBJ1-1 | NA | TRBV19 | CASSIVPGEAFF | TGTGCCAGTAGTATAGTCCCAGGGGAAGCTTTCTTT
NA | TRBJ2-3 | NA | TRBV24-1 | CATSDPLSREDTQYF | TGTGCCACCAGTGATCCCTTGTCCAGAGAGGATACGCAGTATTTT
few | TRBJ1-1 | NA | TRBV28 | CASSPTLRRTEAFF | TGTGCCAGCAGTCCCACGTTAAGGCGCACTGAAGCTTTCTTT
few | TRBJ2-7 | NA | TRBV7-2 | CASSLEEDYEQYF | TGTGCCAGCAGCTTAGAGGAGGATTACGAGCAGTACTTC
few | TRBJ2-2 | NA | TRBV2 | CASSPGTWNTGELFF | TGTGCCAGCAGCCCCGGGACTTGGAACACCGGGGAGCTGTTTTTT
few | TRBJ2-5 | TRBD1 | TRBV27 | CASSLLPTGIRQETQYF | TGTGCCAGCAGCTTACTCCCGACAGGGATTCGCCAAGAGACCCAGTACTTC
many | TRBJ2-2 | NA | TRBV28 | CASRPPNTGELFF | TGTGCCAGCAGGCCCCCGAACACCGGGGAGCTGTTTTTT
few | TRBJ2-5 | TRBD2 | TRBV11-2 | CASSPPSGLAGLQETQYF | TGTGCCAGCAGCCCTCCGAGCGGACTAGCGGGTTTACAAGAGACCCAGTACTTC
NA | TRBJ1-1 | TRBD1 | TRBV20-1 | CSAPNRGIAEAFF | TGCAGTGCTCCTAACAGGGGGATCGCTGAAGCTTTCTTT
few | TRBJ2-7 | TRBD1 | TRBV9 | CASSVLGQGDYEQYF | TGTGCCAGCAGCGTATTGGGGCAGGGGGACTACGAGCAGTACTTC
few | TRBJ2-1 | TRBD2 | TRBV29-1 | CSVPSGGAEQFF | TGCAGCGTTCCTAGCGGGGGTGCTGAGCAGTTCTTC
NA | TRBJ2-7 | TRBD1 | TRBV28 | CASRNRDRDYEQYF | TGTGCCAGCAGGAACCGGGACAGAGACTACGAGCAGTACTTC
NA | TRBJ2-5 | TRBD1 | TRBV24-1 | CATSDAGTGQETQYF | TGTGCCACCAGTGATGCCGGGACAGGGCAAGAGACCCAGTACTTC
few | TRBJ1-5 | TRBD1 | TRBV20-1 | CSARAAGGFSNQPQHF | TGCAGTGCTAGAGCCGCAGGGGGTTTTAGCAATCAGCCCCAGCATTTT
NA | TRBJ2-3 | NA | TRBV2 | CASSGLPYESTTDTQYF | TGTGCCAGCAGTGGACTCCCTTACGAGAGTACGACAGATACGCAGTATTTT
NA | TRBJ1-2 | NA | TRBV7-2 | CASSFDSLFWGRGYTF | TGTGCCAGCAGCTTTGATAGTTTATTTTGGGGGCGAGGCTACACCTTC
few | TRBJ2-4 | NA | TRBV20-1 | CSAGRVLQNIQYF | TGCAGTGCAGGCAGGGTATTACAGAACATTCAGTACTTC